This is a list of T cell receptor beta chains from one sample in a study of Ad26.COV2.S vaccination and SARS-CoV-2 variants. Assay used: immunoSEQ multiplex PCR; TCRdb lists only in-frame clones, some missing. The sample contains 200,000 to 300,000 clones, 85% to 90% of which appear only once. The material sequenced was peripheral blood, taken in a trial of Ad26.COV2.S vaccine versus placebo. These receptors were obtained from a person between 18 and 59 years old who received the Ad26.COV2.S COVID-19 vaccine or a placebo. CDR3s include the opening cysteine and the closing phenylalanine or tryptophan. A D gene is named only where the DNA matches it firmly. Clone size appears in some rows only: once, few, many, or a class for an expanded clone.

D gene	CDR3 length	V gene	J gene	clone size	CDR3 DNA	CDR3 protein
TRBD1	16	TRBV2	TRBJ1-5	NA	TGTGCCAGCAGACCCCTGACAGGGGTCAGCAATCAGCCCCAGCATTTT	CASRPLTGVSNQPQHF
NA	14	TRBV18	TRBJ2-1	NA	TGTGCCAGCTCACCACCTAGCGTAACCTCCGAGCAGTTCTTC	CASSPPSVTSEQFF
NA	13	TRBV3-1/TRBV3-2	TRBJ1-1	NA	TGTGCCAGCAGCCTTACACAGAACACTGAAGCTTTCTTT	CASSLTQNTEAFF
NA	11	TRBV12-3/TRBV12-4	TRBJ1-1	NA	TGTGCCAGCAGTTTGGGCGGATCAGCTTTCTTT	CASSLGGSAFF
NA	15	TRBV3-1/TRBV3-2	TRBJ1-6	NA	TGTGCCAGCAGCCAAGGGGACGGGATGGGTCGACCCCTCCACTTT	CASSQGDGMGRPLHF
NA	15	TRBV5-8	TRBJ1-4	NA	TGTGCCAGCAGCCCCGGGAGAGGGGAGGGTGAAAAACTGTTTTTT	CASSPGRGEGEKLFF
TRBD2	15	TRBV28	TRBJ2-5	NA	TGTGCCAGCACCAGCGGGGGGGCAGGGCAAGAGACCCAGTACTTC	CASTSGGAGQETQYF
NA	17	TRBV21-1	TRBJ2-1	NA	TGTGCCAGCAGCCCCCGCGAGGAACAGTTGACCTACAATGAGCAGTTCTTC	CASSPREEQLTYNEQFF
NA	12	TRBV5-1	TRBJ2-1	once	TGCGCCAGCAGCTTCCCGGGGAATGAGCAGTTCTTC	CASSFPGNEQFF
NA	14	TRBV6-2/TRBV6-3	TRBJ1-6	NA	TGTGCCAGCAGTCTGGACAGTTATAATTCACCCCTCCACTTT	CASSLDSYNSPLHF
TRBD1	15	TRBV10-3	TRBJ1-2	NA	TGTGCCATCAGTGAGTCGGACAGGGGGCTCTATGGCTACACCTTC	CAISESDRGLYGYTF
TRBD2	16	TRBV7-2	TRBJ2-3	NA	TGTGCCAGCAGTCGCAGTGGGGGACTAGCCACAGATACGCAGTATTTT	CASSRSGGLATDTQYF
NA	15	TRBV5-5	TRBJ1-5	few	TGTGCCAGCAGCTTGACGATGAGTTCCGATCAGCCCCAGCATTTT	CASSLTMSSDQPQHF
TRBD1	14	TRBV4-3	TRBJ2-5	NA	TGCGCCAGCAGCCAAGATGCGGGGACAGGGACCCAGTACTTC	CASSQDAGTGTQYF
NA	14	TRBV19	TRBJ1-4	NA	TGTGCCAGCTGCGCCCCGGGTATAGAGGAAAAACTGTTTTTT	CASCAPGIEEKLFF
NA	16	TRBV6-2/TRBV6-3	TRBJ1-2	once	TGTGCCAGCAGTCCCCCTATGGACAGCCGAATCGATGGCTACACCTTC	CASSPPMDSRIDGYTF
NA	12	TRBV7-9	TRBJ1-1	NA	TGTGCCAGCCGGCCCGAAGGCCTGGAAGCTTTCTTT	CASRPEGLEAFF
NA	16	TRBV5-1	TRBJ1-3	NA	TGCGCCAGCAGCTTGTTGTCTGGGTACTCTGGAAACACCATATATTTT	CASSLLSGYSGNTIYF
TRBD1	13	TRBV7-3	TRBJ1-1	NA	TGTGCCAGCAGCCCCTTAACAGGGGCTGAAGCTTTCTTT	CASSPLTGAEAFF
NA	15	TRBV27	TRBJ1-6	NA	TGTGCCAGCTCTGGACAGCCTTTCTATAATTCACCCCTCCACTTT	CASSGQPFYNSPLHF
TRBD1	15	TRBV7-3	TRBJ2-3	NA	TGTGCCAGCAGCTCAGGGGGTCAGTCGACAGATACGCAGTATTTT	CASSSGGQSTDTQYF
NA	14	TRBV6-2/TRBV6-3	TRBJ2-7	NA	TGTGCCAGCAGTTACTCGGGGACGCTGTACGAGCAGTACTTC	CASSYSGTLYEQYF
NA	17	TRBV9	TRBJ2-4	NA	TGTGCCAGCAGCGTAGCTGAGGACACCCTAGCCAAAAACATTCAGTACTTC	CASSVAEDTLAKNIQYF
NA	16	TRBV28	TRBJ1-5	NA	TGTGCCAGCAGCCCTGGTCCTCGGGTGTTCAATCAGCCCCAGCATTTT	CASSPGPRVFNQPQHF
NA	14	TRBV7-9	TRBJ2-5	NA	TGTGCCAGCAGCCGGGACGAGGGACGAGAGACCCAGTACTTC	CASSRDEGRETQYF
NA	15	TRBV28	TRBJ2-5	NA	TGTGCCAGCAGCAGAACCGGGACTGGCCAAGAGACCCAGTACTTC	CASSRTGTGQETQYF
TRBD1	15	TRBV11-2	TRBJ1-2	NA	TGTGCCAGCAGCTTAGGGACAGGGGCAGCCTATGGCTACACCTTC	CASSLGTGAAYGYTF
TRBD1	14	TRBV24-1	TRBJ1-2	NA	TGTGCCACCAGTGACCCAGACAGGGGGTATGGCTACACCTTC	CATSDPDRGYGYTF
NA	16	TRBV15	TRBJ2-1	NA	TGTGCCACCAGCAGTCCGGGGGGCCCTGAGGGCAATGAGCAGTTCTTC	CATSSPGGPEGNEQFF
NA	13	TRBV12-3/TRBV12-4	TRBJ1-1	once	TGTGCCAGCAGTCCCCGACAGAACACTGAAGCTTTCTTT	CASSPRQNTEAFF
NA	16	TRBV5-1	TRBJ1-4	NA	TGCGCCAGCAGCTTGGGGGGACGGCCAACTAATGAAAAACTGTTTTTT	CASSLGGRPTNEKLFF
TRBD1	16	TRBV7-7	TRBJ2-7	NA	TGTGCTAGCAGCCCTAGCAGCATAAGGGGGCAGGGCGAGCAGTACTTC	CASSPSSIRGQGEQYF
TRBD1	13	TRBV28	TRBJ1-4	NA	TGTGCCAGCAGTCCAGGGGGAGTTGAAAAACTGTTTTTT	CASSPGGVEKLFF
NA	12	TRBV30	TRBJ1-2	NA	TGTGCCTGGGGGGGGACCCTCCGGGGCTACACCTTC	CAWGGTLRGYTF
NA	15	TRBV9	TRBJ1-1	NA	TGTGCCAGCAGCGTAGGGACAGAGCCGAACACTGAAGCTTTCTTT	CASSVGTEPNTEAFF
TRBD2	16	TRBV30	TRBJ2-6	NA	TGTGCCTGTTTGGGGGGGAAACCTTCTGGGGCCAACGTCCTGACTTTC	CACLGGKPSGANVLTF
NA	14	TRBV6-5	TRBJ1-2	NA	TGTGCCAGCGGATACAGGGATTCGCACAATGGCTACACCTTC	CASGYRDSHNGYTF
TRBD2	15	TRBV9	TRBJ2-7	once	TGTGCCAGCAGCCTTGGACTAGCGGGGGTATACGAGCAGTACTTC	CASSLGLAGVYEQYF
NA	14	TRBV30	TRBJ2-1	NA	TGTGCCTGGAGTGAAGTGGGATCAAACAATGAGCAGTTCTTC	CAWSEVGSNNEQFF
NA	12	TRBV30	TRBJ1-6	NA	TGTGCCTGGAGACAGGGACATTCACCCCTCCACTTT	CAWRQGHSPLHF
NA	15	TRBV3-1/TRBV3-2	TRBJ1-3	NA	TGTGCCAGCAGCCTAGGGACCGTTCCTGGAAACACCATATATTTT	CASSLGTVPGNTIYF
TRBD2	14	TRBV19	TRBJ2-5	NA	TGTGCCAGTAGTAGTGGGCGGGAGGCAGAGACCCAGTACTTC	CASSSGREAETQYF
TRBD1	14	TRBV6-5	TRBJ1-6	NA	TGTGCCAGCAGCCAGGGGGCGCCTAATTCACCCCTCCACTTT	CASSQGAPNSPLHF
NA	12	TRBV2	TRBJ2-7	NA	TGTGCCAGCAGTGTACAGGGAGCCGAGCAGTACTTC	CASSVQGAEQYF
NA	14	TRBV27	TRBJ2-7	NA	TGTGCCAGCAGTATGGGACATAACTCCTACGAGCAGTACTTC	CASSMGHNSYEQYF
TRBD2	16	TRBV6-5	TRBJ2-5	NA	TGTGCCAGCAGTTCAGGGACTAGCCCGCCGGTAGAGACCCAGTACTTC	CASSSGTSPPVETQYF
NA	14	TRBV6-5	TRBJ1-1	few	TGTGCCAGCAGTACGCGGGAATCAATTGCTGAAGCTTTCTTT	CASSTRESIAEAFF
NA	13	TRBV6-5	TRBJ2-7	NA	TGTGCCACCACCCAGGGGGGACCCTACGAGCAGTACTTC	CATTQGGPYEQYF
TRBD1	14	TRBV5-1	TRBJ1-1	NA	TGCGCCAGCACCCTCTGGCAGGGGGCCACTGAAGCTTTCTTT	CASTLWQGATEAFF
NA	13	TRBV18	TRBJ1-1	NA	TGTGCCAGCTCACCGGGGCAGGGGTGGGAAGCTTTCTTT	CASSPGQGWEAFF
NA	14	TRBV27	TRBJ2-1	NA	TGTGCCAGCACCCTAGAGGGGGGCTACAATGAGCAGTTCTTC	CASTLEGGYNEQFF